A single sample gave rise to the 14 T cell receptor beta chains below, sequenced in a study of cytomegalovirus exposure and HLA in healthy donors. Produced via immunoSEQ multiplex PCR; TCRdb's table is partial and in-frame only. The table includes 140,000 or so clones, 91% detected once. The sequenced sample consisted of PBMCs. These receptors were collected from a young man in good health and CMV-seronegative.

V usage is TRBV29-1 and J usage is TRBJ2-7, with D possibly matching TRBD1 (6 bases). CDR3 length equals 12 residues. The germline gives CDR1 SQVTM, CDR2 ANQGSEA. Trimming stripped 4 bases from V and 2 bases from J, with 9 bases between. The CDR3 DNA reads TGCAGCGTTGGGGACAAGACCTACGAGCAGTACTTC. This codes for CSVGDKTYEQYF.

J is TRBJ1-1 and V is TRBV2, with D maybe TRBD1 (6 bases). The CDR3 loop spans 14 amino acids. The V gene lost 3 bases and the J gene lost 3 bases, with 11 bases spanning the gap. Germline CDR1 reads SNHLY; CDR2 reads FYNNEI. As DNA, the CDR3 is TGTGCCAGCAGTGAGTTAGGGGGGGACACTGAAGCTTTCTTT. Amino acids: CASSELGGDTEAFF.

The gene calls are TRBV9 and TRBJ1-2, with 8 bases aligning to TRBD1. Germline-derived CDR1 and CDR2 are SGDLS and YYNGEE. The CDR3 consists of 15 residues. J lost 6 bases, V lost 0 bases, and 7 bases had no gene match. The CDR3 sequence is CASSVDNRGAHGYTF. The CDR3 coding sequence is TGTGCCAGCAGCGTAGATAACAGGGGGGCCCATGGCTACACCTTC.

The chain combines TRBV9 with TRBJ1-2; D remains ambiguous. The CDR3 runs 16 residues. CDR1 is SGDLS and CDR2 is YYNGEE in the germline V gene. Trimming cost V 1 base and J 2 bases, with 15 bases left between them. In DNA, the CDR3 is TGTGCCAGCAGCGTATCTCCTCTGACACCAAACTATGGCTACACCTTC. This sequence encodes CASSVSPLTPNYGYTF.

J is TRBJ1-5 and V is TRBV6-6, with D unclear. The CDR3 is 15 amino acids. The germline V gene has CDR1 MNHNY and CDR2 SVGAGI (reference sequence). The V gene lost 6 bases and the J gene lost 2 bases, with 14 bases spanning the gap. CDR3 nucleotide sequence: TGTGCCAGCAGGACAACCCCGAACGGCAATCAGCCCCAGCATTTT. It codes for CASRTTPNGNQPQHF.

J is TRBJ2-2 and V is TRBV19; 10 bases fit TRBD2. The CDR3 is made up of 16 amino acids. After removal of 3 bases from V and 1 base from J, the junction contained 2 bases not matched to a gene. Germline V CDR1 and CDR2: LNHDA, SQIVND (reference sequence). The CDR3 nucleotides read TGTGCCAGTAGTATTAGCGGGGGGAAGAACACCGGGGAGCTGTTTTTT. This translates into CASSISGGKNTGELFF.

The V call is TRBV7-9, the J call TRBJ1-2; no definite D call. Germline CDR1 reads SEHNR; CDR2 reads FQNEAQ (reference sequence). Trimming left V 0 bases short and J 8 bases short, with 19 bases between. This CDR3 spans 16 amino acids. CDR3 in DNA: TGTGCCAGCAGCTTAGCGCAGCGGGTGGAGAGAAGAGGCTACACCTTC. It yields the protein CASSLAQRVERRGYTF.

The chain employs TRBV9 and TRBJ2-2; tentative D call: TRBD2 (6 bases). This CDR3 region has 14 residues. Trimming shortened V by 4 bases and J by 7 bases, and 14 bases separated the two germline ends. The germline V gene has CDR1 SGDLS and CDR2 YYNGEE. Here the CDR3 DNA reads TGTGCCAGCAGCTCCGGAGGGACGGACGGGGAGCTGTTTTTT. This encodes CASSSGGTDGELFF.

This chain's CDR3 is CASCPGADTQYF. The DNA for the CDR3 is TGTGCCAGCTGCCCGGGGGCAGATACGCAGTATTTT. The J gene is TRBJ2-3, the V gene TRBV11-3; maybe TRBD2 (6 bases). The V end was cut by 8 bases, the J end by 4 bases, with 10 bases between. The CDR3 extends over 12 amino acids. Germline V gene sequence: CDR1 SGHNT, CDR2 YENEEA.

CDR3 nucleotides: TGTGCCAGCAGTTCCGGGACAGGGGGTACAGATACGCAGTATTTT. Residues: CASSSGTGGTDTQYF. V usage is TRBV6-5 and J usage is TRBJ2-3; TRBD1 matches at 11 bases. The V gene end was trimmed by 4 bases and the J gene end by 3 bases; junction bases not matched to a gene: 3. The CDR3 consists of 15 residues. The V gene's germline CDR1 is MNHEY and CDR2 SVGAGI.

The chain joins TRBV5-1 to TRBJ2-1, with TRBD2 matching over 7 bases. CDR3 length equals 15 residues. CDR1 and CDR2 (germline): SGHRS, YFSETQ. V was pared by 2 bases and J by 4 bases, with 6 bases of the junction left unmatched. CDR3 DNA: TGCGCCAGCAGCTTAGGACTAGTGGGGTACAATGAGCAGTTCTTC. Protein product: CASSLGLVGYNEQFF.

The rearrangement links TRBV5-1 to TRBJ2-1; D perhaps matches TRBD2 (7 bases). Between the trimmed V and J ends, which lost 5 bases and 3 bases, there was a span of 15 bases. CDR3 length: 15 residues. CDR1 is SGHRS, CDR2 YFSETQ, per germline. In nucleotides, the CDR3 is TGCGCCAGCAGGGGGGCGGGGGAAAACTACAATGAGCAGTTCTTC. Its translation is CASRGAGENYNEQFF.

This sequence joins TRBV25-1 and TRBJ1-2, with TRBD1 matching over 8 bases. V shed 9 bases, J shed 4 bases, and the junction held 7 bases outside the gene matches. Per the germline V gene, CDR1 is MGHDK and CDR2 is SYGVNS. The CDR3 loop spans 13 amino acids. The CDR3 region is CASLRTGSYGYTF. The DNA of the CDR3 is TGTGCCAGTCTTCGGACAGGGTCCTATGGCTACACCTTC.

The CDR3: CASTWGTGGEKLFF. The CDR3 DNA reads TGCGCCAGCACCTGGGGGACAGGGGGCGAAAAACTGTTTTTT. V usage is TRBV5-1 and J usage is TRBJ1-4, with 12 bases aligning to TRBD1. The germline gives CDR1 SGHRS, CDR2 YFSETQ. This CDR3 comprises 14 residues. With V trimmed by 6 bases and J by 8 bases, 5 bases remained unmatched.